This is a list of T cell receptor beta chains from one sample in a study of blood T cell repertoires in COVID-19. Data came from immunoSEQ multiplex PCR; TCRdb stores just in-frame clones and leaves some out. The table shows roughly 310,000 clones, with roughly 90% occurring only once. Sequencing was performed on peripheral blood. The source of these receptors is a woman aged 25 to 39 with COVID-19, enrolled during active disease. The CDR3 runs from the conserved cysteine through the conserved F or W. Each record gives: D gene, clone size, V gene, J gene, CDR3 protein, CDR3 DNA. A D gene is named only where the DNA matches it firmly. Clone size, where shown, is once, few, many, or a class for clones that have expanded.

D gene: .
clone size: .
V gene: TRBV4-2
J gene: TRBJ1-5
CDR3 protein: CASSQDRTAGRPQHF
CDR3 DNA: TGTGCCAGCAGCCAAGATAGGACAGCGGGACGGCCCCAGCATTTT

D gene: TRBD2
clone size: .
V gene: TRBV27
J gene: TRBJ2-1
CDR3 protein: CASSYLAGGPSEQFF
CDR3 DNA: TGTGCCAGCAGTTATCTAGCGGGAGGGCCTAGCGAGCAGTTCTTC

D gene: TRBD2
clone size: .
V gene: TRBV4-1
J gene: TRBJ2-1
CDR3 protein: CASSQETSGARNEQFF
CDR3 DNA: TGCGCCAGCAGCCAAGAGACTAGCGGAGCGAGAAATGAGCAGTTCTTC

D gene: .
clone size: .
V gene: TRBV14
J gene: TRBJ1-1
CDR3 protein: CASSPRRRETTEAFF
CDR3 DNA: TGTGCCAGCAGCCCCAGACGGAGAGAAACCACTGAAGCTTTCTTT

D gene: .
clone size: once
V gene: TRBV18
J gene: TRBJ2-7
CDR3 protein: CASSQLASAFEQYF
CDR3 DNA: TGTGCCAGCTCACAACTAGCTTCTGCCTTCGAGCAGTACTTC

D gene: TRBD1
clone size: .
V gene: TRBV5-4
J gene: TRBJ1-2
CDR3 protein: CASSLTGGQNGYTF
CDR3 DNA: TGTGCCAGCAGTCTCACAGGGGGACAAAATGGCTACACCTTC

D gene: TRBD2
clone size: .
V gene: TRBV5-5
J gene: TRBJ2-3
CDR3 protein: CASSTLLAVSTDTQYF
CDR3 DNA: TGTGCCAGCAGCACGCTCCTAGCGGTGAGCACAGATACGCAGTATTTT

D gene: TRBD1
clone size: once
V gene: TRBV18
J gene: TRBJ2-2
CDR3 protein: CASSRDRADTGELFF
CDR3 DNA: TGTGCCAGCTCACGTGACAGGGCTGACACCGGGGAGCTGTTTTTT

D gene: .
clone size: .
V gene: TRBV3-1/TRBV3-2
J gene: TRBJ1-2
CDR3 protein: CASSQDFRTYGYTF
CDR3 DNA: TGTGCCAGCAGCCAAGATTTCAGAACCTATGGCTACACCTTC

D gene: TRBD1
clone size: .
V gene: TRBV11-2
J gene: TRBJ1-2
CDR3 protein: CASSLRSPTGGADYGYTF
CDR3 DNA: TGTGCCAGCAGCTTAAGATCCCCCACAGGGGGCGCGGACTATGGCTACACCTTC

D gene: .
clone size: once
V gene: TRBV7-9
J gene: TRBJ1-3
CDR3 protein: CASSPVSGQHSGNTIYF
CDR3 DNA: TGTGCCAGCAGCCCCGTTAGTGGACAACACTCTGGAAACACCATATATTTT

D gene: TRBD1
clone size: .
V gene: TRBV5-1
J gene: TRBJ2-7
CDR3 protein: CASSSFRGSYEQYF
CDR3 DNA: TGCGCCAGCAGCTCATTCAGGGGGAGCTACGAGCAGTACTTC